Here is one T cell receptor (beta chain) with its context. What it recognizes is unknown. This CDR3 has 14 residues. Per the germline V gene, CDR1 is MNHNY and CDR2 is SVGAGI (reference sequence). V was shortened by 4 bases and J by 5 bases, with 14 bases between the two germline ends. This entry belongs to a study of cytomegalovirus exposure and HLA in healthy donors. Study in general: HLA-typed donors were the source of around 80 million unique TCRs, which an early data release held.

Study results and caveats: In a later analysis, TCR beta V- and J-gene trimming was associated with a missense DCLRE1C variant. HLA allele associations emerged for some 16,000 TCR beta sequences in a later analysis, at 0.05 false discovery rate. The study reported that TCR beta sequences accurately predicted HLA-A and HLA-B alleles in most subjects.

Primers: 60 Vbeta forward and 13 Jbeta reverse. Profiling relied on immunoSEQ multiplex PCR, and the TCRdb table lists in-frame clones only, not all of them. The sample holds 150,000 to 250,000 clones. The sequence was obtained from a boy between 10 and 17 years old in good health and CMV-seronegative. The sample comprised PBMCs. The genes are TRBV6-6 and TRBJ2-5; D may be TRBD2 (6 bases). The DNA of the CDR3 is TGTGCCAGCAGTTGGGTCACTAGCTGGGAGACCCAGTACTTC. Protein sequence: CASSWVTSWETQYF.